This entry features one TCR beta chain sequence. The CDR3 extends over 16 amino acids. In germline, CDR1 is MNHNY, CDR2 SVGAGI (reference sequence). The germline V and J ends were trimmed by 0 bases and 0 bases, with 12 bases remaining between them. The sample belongs to a study of blood T cell repertoires in COVID-19. Assay used: immunoSEQ multiplex PCR; TCRdb lists only in-frame clones, some missing. The table lists roughly 150,000 clones, 60% to 80% of them singletons. The sequence was obtained from a man in his 70s with acute or convalescent COVID-19. Sample: peripheral blood. The V gene is TRBV6-6, the J gene TRBJ2-7; D ambiguous. The CDR3 sequence is CASSYSVQRNSYEQYF. In nucleotides, the CDR3 is TGTGCCAGCAGTTACTCGGTCCAGCGTAACTCCTACGAGCAGTACTTC.